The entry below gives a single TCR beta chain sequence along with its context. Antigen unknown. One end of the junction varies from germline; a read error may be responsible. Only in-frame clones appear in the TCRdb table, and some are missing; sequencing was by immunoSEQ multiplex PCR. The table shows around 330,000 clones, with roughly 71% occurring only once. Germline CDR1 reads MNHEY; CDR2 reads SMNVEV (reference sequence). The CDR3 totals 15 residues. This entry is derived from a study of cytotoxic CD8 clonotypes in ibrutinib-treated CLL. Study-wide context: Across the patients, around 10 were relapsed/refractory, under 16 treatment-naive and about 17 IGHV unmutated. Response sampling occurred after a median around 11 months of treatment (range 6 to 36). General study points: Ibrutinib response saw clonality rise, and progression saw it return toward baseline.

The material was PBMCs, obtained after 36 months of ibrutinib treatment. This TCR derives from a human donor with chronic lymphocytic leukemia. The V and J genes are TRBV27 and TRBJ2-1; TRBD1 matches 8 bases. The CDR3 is CVSRVRQGTYNEQFF. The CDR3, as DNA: TGTGTCAGCAGGGTACGACAGGGGACCTACAATGAGCAGTTCTTC.